This entry describes one T cell receptor beta chain. TCRdb's copy holds only in-frame clones and misses some; the assay was immunoSEQ multiplex PCR. Here the sample spans under 150,000 clones, 80% to 95% being singletons. This entry comes from a study of T cells after somatic rescue of genetic block. Trimming pared 0 bases from V and 1 base from J, leaving 12 bases between. Germline CDR1 SGHTS, CDR2 YDEGEE. CDR3 length equals 16 residues. V gene TRBV5-8 combines with J gene TRBJ2-3, with a tentative D call TRBD1 (6 bases). The source is a woman aged 18-30 years. The sequencing sample was made of peripheral blood mononuclear cells (PBMCs). Here the CDR3 reads CASSLADRTGTDTQYF. The CDR3, as DNA: TGTGCCAGCAGCTTGGCCGATCGGACAGGCACAGATACGCAGTATTTT.